The 32 T cell receptor beta chains below were found in one sample sequenced in a study of T cells in Graves' hyperthyroidism and ophthalmopathy. The source material, RNA transcripts, was used to amplify TCR beta CDR3 regions. Using the HTBI primer set, a first-round RT-PCR was run on the TCR CDR3. TCRdb reanalysed the multiplex PCR reads using MiXCR and keeps one entry per CDR3 protein. The sample holds about 840,000 distinct CDR3 sequences, 38% seen once. The sample consisted of blood. Receptor source: a man between 18 and 35 years old with Graves' hyperthyroidism.

This clonotype was seen at least ten times. The chain uses TRBV5-1 and TRBJ1-6; perhaps TRBD1 as D (6 bases). This CDR3 has 14 residues. The V gene lost 4 bases and the J gene lost 7 bases, with 12 bases spanning the gap. The germline V gene encodes CDR1 SGHRS and CDR2 YFSETQ. In DNA, the CDR3 is TGCGCCAGCAGCAGTGGACAGCCGAATTCACCCCTCCACTTT. This sequence encodes CASSSGQPNSPLHF. The full variable domain, rest sourced from reference TRBV5-1 and TRBJ1-6, is KAGVTQTPRYLIKTRGQQVTLSCSPISGHRSVSWYQQTPGQGLQFLFEYFSETQRNKGNFPGRFSGRQFSNSRSEMNVSTLELGDSALYLCASSSGQPNSPLHFGNGTRLTVT.

In this sample, this clonotype turned up once. The chain is built from TRBV29-1 and TRBJ2-1; no clear D gene. This CDR3 is 10 amino acids long. CDR1 SQVTM and CDR2 ANQGSEA come from the germline V gene. V was cut by 3 bases and J by 4 bases, with 1 base left in between. The CDR3 loop reads CSVEYNEQFF. As DNA, the CDR3 is TGCAGCGTTGAGTACAATGAGCAGTTCTTC.

This sequence joins TRBV7-8 and TRBJ2-1; D ambiguous. Per germline, CDR1 SGHVS and CDR2 FQNEAQ. Trimming left V 3 bases short and J 9 bases short, with 6 bases between. The CDR3 contains 11 residues. CDR3: CASSFLGEQFF. CDR3 sequence (DNA): TGTGCCAGCAGCTTTTTGGGTGAGCAGTTCTTC.

CDR3 residues: CASSPPTGQPQHF. The DNA of the CDR3 is TGTGCCAGCAGCCCACCCACTGGGCAGCCCCAGCATTTT. The rearrangement joins TRBV6-6 to TRBJ1-5; D unclear. The germline V gene has CDR1 MNHNY and CDR2 SVGAGI (reference sequence). The CDR3 extends over 13 amino acids. V was cut by 6 bases and J by 7 bases, with 13 bases left in between.

In this sample, this clonotype turned up a few times. The J gene is TRBJ2-5, the V gene TRBV6-5; TRBD2 aligns across 8 bases. V dropped 5 bases and J dropped 5; count of bases not matched to a gene: 7. In germline, CDR1 is MNHEY, CDR2 SVGAGI. The CDR3 is 14 amino acids. The CDR3, as DNA: TGTGCCAGCAGTCCCTTAGCGGGATCGGAGACCCAGTACTTC. Protein product: CASSPLAGSETQYF.

The rearrangement joins TRBV6-1 to TRBJ2-7, with D unresolved. This CDR3 has 13 residues. V lost 6 bases to trimming and J lost 2 bases, with 11 bases between them. Germline loops: CDR1 MNHNS, CDR2 SASEGT. DNA for the CDR3: TGTGCCAGCAGGCCCAAGGGCACCTACGAGCAGTACTTC. Its protein product is CASRPKGTYEQYF.

The table lists this clonotype with many counts. The DNA of the CDR3 is TGTGCCAGCAGCGCGCTGGACGAGCAGTACTTC. Translating it yields CASSALDEQYF. The chain employs TRBV7-9 and TRBJ2-7; D gene unclear. The V end lost 5 bases, the J end lost 5 bases, and 7 bases lay between the germline ends. CDR1 and CDR2 from the germline V gene are SEHNR and FQNEAQ (reference sequence). The CDR3 extends over 11 amino acids.

This clonotype was counted between two and nine times. The V and J genes are TRBV12-3 or TRBV12-4 and TRBJ1-2, with unresolved D. V lost 5 bases and J 0 bases, leaving 13 bases between the germline ends. The CDR3 loop spans 15 amino acids. The chain's CDR3 is CASSVGLQANYGYTF. The CDR3 bases are TGTGCCAGCAGTGTAGGACTGCAAGCTAACTATGGCTACACCTTC.

The V gene is TRBV7-8, the J gene TRBJ2-2, with a possible D match to TRBD1 (5 bases). V gave up 3 bases and J gave up 5 bases, with 10 bases separating them. Germline CDR1 reads SGHVS; CDR2 reads FQNEAQ. This CDR3 spans 14 amino acids. CDR3 protein: CASSFQGSTGELFF. The CDR3 nucleotides are TGTGCCAGCAGCTTCCAGGGTTCGACCGGGGAGCTGTTTTTT.

A word on this clonotype: Possible read error: a much larger clone is one base away. The chain joins TRBV24-1 to TRBJ2-7; TRBD1 or TRBD2 may be the D gene (5 bases each). CDR1 is KGHDR and CDR2 is SFDVKD in the germline V gene. The CDR3 covers 14 residues. V lost 2 bases, J lost 3 bases, and 10 bases lay in between. In DNA form, the CDR3 reads TGTGCCACCAGTGATTCGGGACGGGGCTACGAGCAGTACTTC. As protein: CATSDSGRGYEQYF.

This clonotype showed up just a few times. The chain employs TRBV9 and TRBJ1-2; perhaps TRBD1 as D (5 bases). Per germline, CDR1 SGDLS and CDR2 YYNGEE. Trimming took off 3 bases at V and 0 bases at J, with 12 bases between the two ends. The CDR3 spans 15 residues. The CDR3 region is CASSETGTSNYGYTF. Here the CDR3 DNA reads TGTGCCAGCAGCGAAACCGGGACCTCTAACTATGGCTACACCTTC.

This clonotype was observed a few times. This chain connects TRBV11-2 to TRBJ2-5; D might be TRBD2 (6 bases). The germline CDR1 and CDR2 sequences are SGHAT and FQNNGV. The ends were cut back, 8 bases at V and 5 bases at J, with 9 bases in the middle. CDR3 length: 11 amino acids. The CDR3 loop is CASEAGETQYF. DNA for the CDR3: TGTGCCAGCGAGGCGGGGGAGACCCAGTACTTC.

The sample holds many counts of this clonotype. The chain has TRBV29-1 and TRBJ2-7; D possibly matches TRBD1 or TRBD2 (5 bases each). The CDR3 consists of 11 residues. V shed 6 bases and J shed 5 bases, with 11 bases lying between them. Germline CDR1 is SQVTM and CDR2 is ANQGSEA. The CDR3 sequence: CSVIGTDEQYF. CDR3 DNA sequence: TGCAGCGTCATCGGGACCGACGAGCAGTACTTC.

Note on this clonotype: This sequence may be a read error, since a much larger clone differs from it by one base. The gene calls are TRBV20-1 and TRBJ2-5; TRBD2 might be the D (5 bases). This CDR3 contains 10 residues. The germline CDR1 and CDR2 sequences are DFQATT and SNEGSKA (reference sequence). V lost 5 bases, J lost 9 bases, and 10 bases lay in between. In DNA, the CDR3 is TGCAGTGCTCTCATGGAGGCCCAGTACTTC. It yields the protein CSALMEAQYF.

This clonotype was seen repeatedly, ten times or more. This chain links TRBV19 with TRBJ1-1, with 9 positions matching TRBD1. Germline trimming cut 8 bases from V and 5 bases from J; bases unmatched to any gene: 0. CDR3 length: 11 residues. CDR1 and CDR2 (germline): LNHDA, SQIVND (reference sequence). In DNA, the CDR3 is TGTGCCAGTGGGACAGGGACTGAAGCTTTCTTT. Translated, it gives CASGTGTEAFF.

The gene calls are TRBV12-3 or TRBV12-4 and TRBJ2-7; 9 bases line up with TRBD2. There are 15 residues in the CDR3. The V segment lost 1 base and the J segment 3 bases; nucleotides outside the gene matches: 4. The CDR3 DNA is TGTGCCAGCAGTTTAGGAGCGGGAGGCCACTACGAGCAGTACTTC. Protein sequence: CASSLGAGGHYEQYF.

This clonotype was counted a few times. This chain uses TRBV12-3 or TRBV12-4 with TRBJ2-5; 9 nucleotides agree with TRBD2. The length of the CDR3 is 14 residues. V shed 4 bases and J 3 bases; nucleotides not matched to a gene: 3. CDR3 DNA: TGTGCCAGCAGTTCACTAGCGGGTGAAGAGACCCAGTACTTC. It translates to CASSSLAGEETQYF.

J is TRBJ2-5 and V is TRBV29-1; 7 nucleotides line up with TRBD1. Trimming took 4 bases from V and 2 from J; bases not matched to a gene: 7. The CDR3 covers 14 residues. Germline CDR1 reads SQVTM; CDR2 reads ANQGSEA. CDR3 in amino acids: CSVVYGTEQETQYF. CDR3 sequence (DNA): TGCAGCGTTGTTTACGGGACAGAACAAGAGACCCAGTACTTC.

The CDR3 here is CASNPGVAGGQETQYF. The CDR3 DNA reads TGTGCCAGCAACCCGGGGGTAGCGGGGGGCCAAGAGACCCAGTACTTC. V usage is TRBV5-4 and J usage is TRBJ2-5; 10 bases map to TRBD2. The CDR3 runs 16 residues. The germline CDR1 and CDR2 sequences are SGHNT and YYREEE (reference sequence). The trim removed 6 bases at V and 1 base at J, leaving 9 bases unmatched.

The CDR3 loop is CSAKGTDETQYF. CDR3 DNA sequence: TGCAGTGCTAAAGGGACAGACGAGACCCAGTACTTC. This sequence joins TRBV20-1 and TRBJ2-5, with 7 bases matching TRBD1. Germline V gene data show CDR1 as DFQATT and CDR2 as SNEGSKA (reference sequence). The ends lost 4 bases at V and 5 bases at J; junction bases unmatched: 4. The CDR3 contains 12 residues.

The chain is built from TRBV20-1 and TRBJ2-7, with unresolved D. CDR3 length: 15 residues. Germline V gives CDR1 DFQATT, CDR2 SNEGSKA (reference sequence). V gave up 2 bases and J gave up 2 bases, with 16 bases separating them. CDR3 protein: CSARSPAFPTYEQYF. CDR3 coding DNA: TGCAGTGCTAGATCTCCAGCGTTCCCCACCTACGAGCAGTACTTC.

A word on this clonotype: The germline gene is not matched at one end of the junction; a read error may be the cause. The chain couples TRBV7-9 to TRBJ1-5; D may be TRBD1 (5 bases). The CDR3 has 17 amino acids. Germline-derived CDR1 and CDR2 are SEHNR and FQNEAQ (reference sequence). CDR3 DNA sequence: TGCGCCAGCAGCCAGGGCCTTGGACGGCTGGCTAGCCAGCCCCAGCATTTT. Protein: CASSQGLGRLASQPQHF.

In regard to this clonotype: One end of the junction is discordant with germline, which a read error may explain. This rearrangement joins TRBV20-1 to TRBJ2-7, with TRBD2 matching over 10 bases. CDR3 length: 14 amino acids. Germline CDR1 DFQATT, CDR2 SNEGSKA (reference sequence). CDR3 sequence reads: CSATTSGIHSEQCF. CDR3 nucleotide sequence: TGCAGTGCCACTACTAGCGGGATTCACTCCGAGCAGTGCTTC.

Many counts were recorded for this clonotype. This rearrangement joins TRBV29-1 to TRBJ2-7; D ambiguous. Germline CDR1 SQVTM, CDR2 ANQGSEA. This CDR3 is 11 amino acids long. Trimming shortened V by 5 bases and J by 9 bases, and 14 bases separated the two germline ends. The CDR3 DNA reads as TGCAGCGTTCTCCTAGGGTTAGGGCAGTACTTC. Protein: CSVLLGLGQYF.

This clonotype was seen a handful of times. J is TRBJ2-3 and V is TRBV10-3, with D maybe TRBD2 (5 bases). The ends were cut back, 2 bases at V and 8 bases at J, with 8 bases in the middle. CDR3 size: 12 residues. Germline assignment: CDR1 ENHRY and CDR2 SYGVKD. The CDR3 sequence is CAISEGGGTQYF. Here the CDR3 DNA reads TGTGCCATCAGTGAGGGAGGCGGTACGCAGTATTTT.

This clonotype was seen once. The chain uses TRBV10-3 and TRBJ2-7; perhaps TRBD1 as D (6 bases). V was cut by 10 bases and J by 0 bases, with 19 bases left in between. The CDR3 consists of 15 residues. Per the germline V gene, CDR1 is ENHRY and CDR2 is SYGVKD. The CDR3 loop is CASSPAAGASYEQYF. CDR3 DNA sequence: TGTGCCAGCAGCCCGGCGGCAGGGGCCTCCTACGAGCAGTACTTC.

This clonotype has only a few counts. The chain links TRBV4-1 to TRBJ1-5; 8 bases map to TRBD1. The ends lost 1 base at V and 6 bases at J; junction bases unmatched: 5. Germline loops: CDR1 MGHRA, CDR2 YSYEKL. The CDR3 covers 15 residues. CDR3 coding DNA: TGCGCCAGCAGCCAAGCCGGGACAGGCCTTCAGCCCCAGCATTTT. Translation gives CASSQAGTGLQPQHF.

This clonotype was seen ten or more times. The chain joins TRBV2 to TRBJ1-1, with D possibly matching TRBD1 (6 bases). The V gene's germline CDR1 is SNHLY and CDR2 FYNNEI. The germline V and J ends were trimmed by 7 bases and 6 bases, with 21 bases remaining between them. The CDR3 is made up of 15 amino acids. The CDR3 here is CASNKGGGSFAEAFF. In DNA, the CDR3 is TGTGCCAGCAATAAAGGGGGGGGTTCTTTCGCTGAAGCTTTCTTT.

V usage is TRBV9 and J usage is TRBJ2-5; 7 bases map to TRBD2. CDR1 and CDR2 from the germline V gene are SGDLS and YYNGEE. The CDR3 totals 14 residues. Trimming removed 3 bases from V and 2 bases from J; junction bases left unmatched: 4. The CDR3 spells CASSGGGGQETQYF. For the CDR3, the DNA is TGTGCCAGCAGCGGGGGGGGAGGTCAAGAGACCCAGTACTTC.

The chain is built from TRBV5-4 and TRBJ2-7; D perhaps matches TRBD2 (5 bases). CDR1 and CDR2 from the germline V gene are SGHNT and YYREEE (reference sequence). V was trimmed by 4 bases and J by 2 bases, leaving 13 bases between them. The CDR3 is 14 residues long. CDR3 protein: CASSPRGLAYEQYF. CDR3 nucleotide sequence: TGTGCCAGCAGCCCCCGCGGACTTGCCTACGAGCAGTACTTC.

V is TRBV6-6 and J is TRBJ2-5; weak D call: TRBD1 (5 bases). Trimming removed 5 bases from V and 5 bases from J, with 15 bases in between. The CDR3 runs 14 residues. Germline V gives CDR1 MNHNY, CDR2 SVGAGI (reference sequence). CDR3 region: CASSEGLGLETQYF. The CDR3 coding sequence is TGTGCCAGCAGTGAAGGATTGGGGCTGGAGACCCAGTACTTC.

This chain joins TRBV12-3 or TRBV12-4 and TRBJ2-5; no clear D. The V gene lost 6 bases and the J gene lost 2 bases, with 19 bases spanning the gap. The CDR3 covers 16 residues. For the CDR3, the DNA is TGTGCCAGCAGCCTAGGGCCCCTAGGAATTCAAGAGACCCAGTACTTC. It encodes CASSLGPLGIQETQYF.